This note documents a single TCR beta chain sequence. As yet, its antigen is unknown. These data originate in a study of cytomegalovirus exposure and HLA in healthy donors. Looking at the study overall: There were a few hundred genotyped donors. Of these, roughly 82% fell in the genetic ancestry cluster associated with self-reported Caucasian donors. Study-wide findings and caveats: Owing to their indistinguishability, certain V segments, notably TRBV6-2 and TRBV6-3, were excluded.

The V and J ends lost 4 bases and 3 bases respectively, with 15 bases between them. CDR1 is LGHNA, CDR2 YNFKEQ, per germline. The CDR3 covers 16 residues. Likely unrecorded immune exposures existed in these nominally healthy donors. The primer mix had 60 Vbeta and 13 Jbeta primers. Method: immunoSEQ multiplex PCR; TCRdb's copy keeps in-frame clones and lacks some. This table holds tens of thousands of clones, approximately 71% found once. The source of this sequence is a man between 45 and 60 years old in good health and CMV-seropositive. The chain couples TRBV4-2 to TRBJ2-2; perhaps TRBD1 as D (6 bases). Sample: PBMCs. CDR3 bases: TGTGCCAGCAGCCCCGGTCCCGGACAGTACACCGGGGAGCTGTTTTTT. Translated, it gives CASSPGPGQYTGELFF.